This T cell receptor (beta chain) came from a study of blood T cell repertoires in COVID-19. Sequenced by immunoSEQ multiplex PCR; TCRdb stores in-frame clones only, minus some. The sample lists about 350,000 clones; approximately 91% were seen once. The CDR3 is 13 amino acids. After removal of 3 bases from V and 7 bases from J, the junction contained 9 bases not matched to a gene. Germline V CDR1 and CDR2: DFQATT, SNEGSKA (reference sequence). Sequenced input: PBMCs or T cells enriched from blood (not recorded which). The TCR originated in a woman in her thirties who had been exposed to COVID-19. The rearrangement links TRBV20-1 to TRBJ2-7; TRBD1 matches at 7 bases. CDR3 DNA sequence: TGCAGTGCTAGTCAAGGGGGCGGTTTGGAGCAGTACTTC. Translating gives CSASQGGGLEQYF.